Shown below are 2 T cell receptor beta chains from a single sample sequenced in a study of patients and donors after allogeneic stem cell transplantation. TCRdb called the RT-PCR reads again in MiXCR, with one record for every CDR3 protein. The sample consists of about a million distinct CDR3 sequences, over 15% of them appearing once. Source material: blood, either unsorted or a sorted T cell fraction (not recorded which). The receptors shown here come from a human donor who was either an allogeneic HSCT recipient or a stem cell or donor lymphocyte infusion donor (not recorded which). It is not recorded whose cells these are; they may come from a transplant donor.

The chain employs TRBV7-3 and TRBJ2-3; the D gene is possibly TRBD2 (5 bases). V dropped 2 bases and J dropped 5 bases, with 14 bases sitting between them. CDR3 length: 15 amino acids. CDR1 is SGHTA, CDR2 FQGTGA, per germline. The DNA of the CDR3 is TGTGCCAGCAGCTTATCTGAGGGCCTGGGAGATACGCAGTATTTT. This codes for CASSLSEGLGDTQYF.

There are a few counts of this clonotype. The rearrangement joins TRBV12-5 to TRBJ2-1; the D call may be TRBD1 or TRBD2 (5 bases each). The germline CDR1 and CDR2 sequences are LGHNT and FRNRAP. This CDR3 comprises 15 residues. V gave up 2 bases and J gave up 6 bases, with 14 bases separating them. The DNA for the CDR3 is TGTGCTAGTGGTTTGCCTTCCGGGACCGTCAATGAGCAGTTCTTC. Protein: CASGLPSGTVNEQFF.